The 22 T cell receptor beta chains below all came from one sample that was sequenced in a study of CD8 T cells in ankylosing spondylitis. From the 5' RACE reads, TCRdb called clonotypes with MiXCR, one entry per CDR3 protein. The table lists about 840,000 distinct CDR3 sequences, about an eighth of them singletons. Study outcomes and limitations: A TCR beta motif made of fewer than 10 highly homologous variants seemed typical of ankylosing spondylitis blood.

These receptors' targets are unknown. Sequences were obtained from blood, either unsorted or a sorted T cell fraction (not recorded which). Receptors were obtained from a male donor with ankylosing spondylitis.

The chain recombines TRBV6-2 or TRBV6-3 with TRBJ1-5, with a tentative D call TRBD1 (6 bases). CDR3 size: 13 residues. Trimming stripped 4 bases from V and 6 bases from J, with 10 bases between. CDR1 is MNHEY and CDR2 is SVGEGT in the germline V gene. CDR3 bases: TGTGCCAGCAGTTCCGGGGGCGGTCAGCCCCAGCATTTT. Its translation: CASSSGGGQPQHF.

This clonotype was observed a handful of times. The chain uses TRBV10-3 and TRBJ1-5; no clear D gene. Germline CDR1 ENHRY, CDR2 SYGVKD. There are 11 residues in the CDR3. Trimming pared 2 bases from V and 15 bases from J, leaving 11 bases between. The CDR3 sequence: CAISEPRWRHF. CDR3 sequence (DNA): TGTGCCATCAGTGAGCCGAGATGGCGGCATTTT.

This chain connects TRBV7-2 to TRBJ1-5; D is unresolved. This CDR3 is 13 amino acids long. Germline V gives CDR1 SGHTA, CDR2 FQGNSA. V dropped 5 bases and J dropped 7 bases, with 12 bases sitting between them. CDR3 loop: CASSLTPGQPQHF. CDR3 nucleotide sequence: TGTGCCAGCAGCCTGACACCCGGGCAGCCCCAGCATTTT.

This clonotype was seen ten or more times. The V gene is TRBV9, the J gene TRBJ2-7; D is undetermined. The germline V gene has CDR1 SGDLS and CDR2 YYNGEE. Trimming stripped 0 bases from V and 2 bases from J, with 9 bases between. The CDR3 loop spans 14 amino acids. Written as DNA, the CDR3 is TGTGCCAGCAGCGTAGGCGCCGGCCCCTACGAGCAGTACTTC. Translating gives CASSVGAGPYEQYF.

This clonotype occurred many times. The genes are TRBV14 and TRBJ1-2; 7 bases fit TRBD1. Trimming removed 1 base from V and 1 base from J; junction bases left unmatched: 3. In germline, CDR1 is SGHDN, CDR2 FVKESK. This CDR3 is 15 amino acids long. Written as DNA, the CDR3 is TGTGCCAGCAGCCAAGCTCCAGGGGGTAACTATGGCTACACCTTC. This sequence encodes CASSQAPGGNYGYTF. Looking up the rest from reference TRBV14 and TRBJ1-2 gives the full variable domain: EAGVTQFPSHSVIEKGQTVTLRCDPISGHDNLYWYRRVMGKEIKFLLHFVKESKQDESGMPNNRFLAERTGGTYSTLKVQPAELEDSGVYFCASSQAPGGNYGYTFGSGTRLTVV.

The rearrangement uses TRBV10-3 and TRBJ2-4; D is uncertain. The germline V gene has CDR1 ENHRY and CDR2 SYGVKD. Trimming removed 0 bases at V and 0 bases at J, with 6 bases between. The CDR3 is 15 residues long. In nucleotides, the CDR3 is TGTGCCATCAGTGAGTCGACAACAGCCAAAAACATTCAGTACTTC. Amino acid sequence: CAISESTTAKNIQYF.

This chain uses TRBV7-8 with TRBJ2-5; 9 bases line up with TRBD1. J gave up 4 bases and V 10 bases, and 10 bases lay outside the gene matches. This CDR3 contains 14 residues. CDR1 SGHVS and CDR2 FQNEAQ come from the germline V gene. The DNA for the CDR3 is TGTGCCACCGCCGGGACAGGGAACAGAGAGACCCAGTACTTC. As protein: CATAGTGNRETQYF.

V gene TRBV20-1 combines with J gene TRBJ2-3; D gene uncertain. V gave up 1 base and J gave up 6 bases, with 11 bases separating them. This CDR3 is 13 amino acids long. Germline-derived CDR1 and CDR2 are DFQATT and SNEGSKA (reference sequence). The CDR3 loop reads CSARGSVEDTQYF. The CDR3 bases are TGCAGTGCTAGAGGCTCCGTAGAGGATACGCAGTATTTT.

Many counts were recorded for this clonotype. The chain is built from TRBV11-2 and TRBJ1-2, with 8 bases identical to TRBD1. The CDR3 spans 15 residues. Germline V gene lookup returns CDR1 SGHAT and CDR2 FQNNGV. J gave up 4 bases and V 2 bases, and 6 bases lay outside the gene matches. Here the CDR3 reads CASSLTGQGGYGYTF. The DNA for the CDR3 is TGTGCCAGCAGCTTAACCGGACAGGGCGGCTATGGCTACACCTTC.

The chain has TRBV20-1 and TRBJ1-5, with D unclear. V dropped 6 bases and J dropped 1 base, with 13 bases sitting between them. The length of the CDR3 is 14 residues. Germline V gene lookup returns CDR1 DFQATT and CDR2 SNEGSKA (reference sequence). For the CDR3, the DNA is TGCAGTGCCCCGGAGAGGCAAAGCAATCAGCCCCAGCATTTT. It translates to CSAPERQSNQPQHF.

The table lists this clonotype with a few counts. The rearrangement joins TRBV6-1 to TRBJ2-1; a possible D gene is TRBD1 (5 bases). Germline CDR1 and CDR2: MNHNS and SASEGT. V dropped 5 bases and J dropped 4 bases, with 15 bases sitting between them. The CDR3 totals 15 residues. Here the CDR3 reads CASSKRTPRYNEQFF. In DNA, the CDR3 is TGTGCCAGCAGTAAACGGACACCCAGATACAATGAGCAGTTCTTC.

This chain's CDR3 is CSEEPGLPTDTQYF. The DNA for the CDR3 is TGCAGTGAGGAACCGGGACTACCCACAGATACGCAGTATTTT. This sequence joins TRBV20-1 and TRBJ2-3; TRBD2 matches at 7 bases. J was trimmed by 2 bases and V by 7 bases; bases with no gene match: 9. The CDR3 has 14 residues. Germline assignment: CDR1 DFQATT and CDR2 SNEGSKA (reference sequence).

This clonotype came up a few times. The chain combines TRBV15 with TRBJ1-6; D uncertain. The length of the CDR3 is 14 residues. V was cut by 1 base and J by 6 bases, with 7 bases left in between. The germline V gene has CDR1 LNHNV and CDR2 YYDKDF (reference sequence). CDR3 residues: CATSRANSNSPLHF. The CDR3 DNA reads as TGTGCCACCAGCAGAGCAAACAGTAATTCACCCCTCCACTTT.

This chain connects TRBV20-1 to TRBJ2-4; weak D call: TRBD2 (5 bases). Trimming took off 3 bases at V and 12 bases at J, with 24 bases between the two ends. The germline V gene has CDR1 DFQATT and CDR2 SNEGSKA (reference sequence). CDR3 length: 15 residues. The CDR3 bases are TGCAGTGCTAGCCCCTACCCTTCCGGCAGCGGTACTCAGTACTTC. Translation gives CSASPYPSGSGTQYF.

This clonotype appeared many times. The chain employs TRBV29-1 and TRBJ1-2, with 10 bases fitting TRBD1. This CDR3 region has 12 residues. Looked up from germline, CDR1 is SQVTM and CDR2 is ANQGSEA. After removal of 7 bases from V and 13 bases from J, the junction contained 12 bases not matched to a gene. CDR3 protein: CSAVDRGQTTTF. In DNA form, the CDR3 reads TGCAGCGCTGTAGACAGGGGGCAAACTACCACCTTC.

The J gene is TRBJ2-1, the V gene TRBV11-3; 10 bases line up with TRBD2. The V segment lost 2 bases and the J segment 5 bases; nucleotides outside the gene matches: 6. The CDR3 has 16 residues. Germline V lookup: CDR1 SGHNT, CDR2 YENEEA. CDR3 amino acids: CASSLRSGRFDNEQFF. CDR3 nucleotides: TGTGCCAGCAGCTTACGTAGCGGGAGGTTCGACAATGAGCAGTTCTTC.

Only a few counts were recorded for this clonotype. The genes are TRBV15 and TRBJ2-3, with D maybe TRBD2 (6 bases). V lost 3 bases and J 3 bases, leaving 22 bases between the germline ends. The germline CDR1 and CDR2 sequences are LNHNV and YYDKDF (reference sequence). CDR3 length: 18 amino acids. CDR3 in amino acids: CATSRDYRRGLGTDTQYF. The CDR3, as DNA: TGTGCCACCAGCAGGGACTACCGGAGGGGTCTAGGGACAGATACGCAGTATTTT.

This chain links TRBV2 with TRBJ1-2; unclear D gene. CDR3 length: 13 amino acids. The V and J ends lost 4 bases and 1 base respectively, with 7 bases between them. Germline V gene sequence: CDR1 SNHLY, CDR2 FYNNEI. CDR3 nucleotides: TGTGCCAGCAGTGGAACAGATAACTATGGCTACACCTTC. It is translated as CASSGTDNYGYTF. Based on the CDR3 plus reference TRBV2 and TRBJ1-2, the full variable domain is EPEVTQTPSHQVTQMGQEVILRCVPISNHLYFYWYRQILGQKVEFLVSFYNNEISEKSEIFDDQFSVERPDGSNFTLKIRSTKLEDSAMYFCASSGTDNYGYTFGSGTRLTVV.

In its sample, this clonotype was seen a few times. The rearrangement uses TRBV5-1 and TRBJ1-5; no clear D gene. Germline lookup yields CDR1 SGHRS and CDR2 YFSETQ. This CDR3 is built from 14 residues. Trimming stripped 4 bases from V and 1 base from J, with 9 bases between. The CDR3 region is CASSADGSNQPQHF. As DNA, the CDR3 is TGCGCCAGCAGCGCTGACGGAAGCAATCAGCCCCAGCATTTT.

This clonotype was observed at least ten times. CDR3: CSVVGIQEKLFF. CDR3 sequence (DNA): TGCAGCGTTGTGGGGATCCAGGAAAAACTGTTTTTT. The genes are TRBV29-1 and TRBJ1-4; D is uncertain. Trimming cost V 4 bases and J 8 bases, with 11 bases left between them. The CDR3 length is 12 residues. In germline, CDR1 is SQVTM, CDR2 ANQGSEA.

This clonotype was detected only a few times. The gene calls are TRBV7-2 and TRBJ1-2; TRBD1 agrees at 8 bases. Germline values: CDR1 SGHTA, CDR2 FQGNSA. This CDR3 has 17 amino acids. With V trimmed by 7 bases and J by 5 bases, 18 bases remained unmatched. As DNA, the CDR3 is TGTGCCAGCAACCCTAGGACAGGGATTAGCCCTAGGTATGGCTACACCTTC. The encoded protein is CASNPRTGISPRYGYTF.

The genes are TRBV5-1 and TRBJ2-1, with 7 bases that match TRBD1. V lost 7 bases to trimming and J lost 7 bases; unmatched junction nucleotides: 5. Germline assignment: CDR1 SGHRS and CDR2 YFSETQ. This CDR3 spans 12 amino acids. The CDR3 DNA sequence: TGCGCCAGCGGGGAACAGGGGAATGAGCAGTTCTTC. As protein: CASGEQGNEQFF.